The 21 T cell receptor beta chains presented below share a single source sample, sequenced in a study of T cells in Graves' hyperthyroidism and ophthalmopathy. Amplified regions were TCR beta CDR3 sequences from RNA transcripts. First-round RT-PCR targeting the TCR CDR3 was performed with the HTBI primer set. TCRdb reprocessed the multiplex PCR reads via MiXCR and lists one record per CDR3 protein. The table has approximately 630,000 distinct CDR3 sequences, 15% to 20% seen once. The specimen sequenced was blood. These TCRs come from a woman younger than 45 with Graves' hyperthyroidism.

The sample holds a few counts of this clonotype. This chain uses TRBV9 with TRBJ2-7; weak D call: TRBD2 (6 bases). The CDR3 totals 15 residues. Germline CDR1 is SGDLS and CDR2 is YYNGEE. The ends were cut back, 0 bases at V and 3 bases at J, with 13 bases in the middle. This chain's CDR3 is CASSVVGSGNYEQYF. The CDR3 nucleotides read TGTGCCAGCAGCGTAGTGGGTAGCGGAAACTACGAGCAGTACTTC.

Ten or more counts support this clonotype. The CDR3 loop is CASSITGSSYEQYF. The CDR3 DNA reads TGTGCCAGTAGTATCACAGGAAGCTCCTACGAGCAGTACTTC. V is TRBV19 and J is TRBJ2-7, with a possible D match to TRBD1 (5 bases). The CDR3 length is 14 residues. The germline CDR1 and CDR2 sequences are LNHDA and SQIVND (reference sequence). V lost 3 bases and J 0 bases, leaving 9 bases between the germline ends.

This clonotype was seen more than once but under ten times. The V call is TRBV11-2, the J call TRBJ2-7; the D gene could be TRBD1 or TRBD2 (5 bases each). Looked up from germline, CDR1 is SGHAT and CDR2 is FQNNGV. The CDR3 totals 14 residues. V was clipped by 3 bases and J by 3 bases, with 12 bases between them. The CDR3 nucleotides read TGTGCCAGCAGCTTCGGGGACCTAGACTACGAGCAGTACTTC. Translated: CASSFGDLDYEQYF.

This chain uses TRBV7-6 with TRBJ2-3, with TRBD2 matching over 15 bases. Germline V lookup: CDR1 SGHVS, CDR2 FNYEAQ. The CDR3 runs 20 residues. The trim removed 2 bases at V and 0 bases at J, leaving 9 bases unmatched. The chain's CDR3 is CASSLLGRTSGRASTDTQYF. The CDR3 DNA reads as TGTGCCAGCAGCTTATTAGGCAGGACTAGCGGGAGGGCTAGCACAGATACGCAGTATTTT. Full variable domain (remainder filled in from reference TRBV7-6 and TRBJ2-3): GAGVSQSPRYKVTKRGQDVALRCDPISGHVSLYWYRQALGQGPEFLTYFNYEAQQDKSGLPNDRFSAERPEGSISTLTIQRTEQRDSAMYRCASSLLGRTSGRASTDTQYFGPGTRLTVL.

Of note for this clonotype: A junction boundary mismatches the germline segment, possibly from a read error. This chain connects TRBV2 to TRBJ1-5; D might be TRBD1 (5 bases). Looked up from germline, CDR1 is SNHLY and CDR2 is FYNNEI. CDR3 size: 15 residues. CDR3 in amino acids: CASRSRVREDQTQHF. The CDR3 nucleotides read TGTGCCAGCAGGAGCAGGGTTCGGGAGGATCAGACCCAGCATTTT.

This clonotype was found many times. V and J are TRBV20-1 and TRBJ2-1, with D tentatively TRBD1 or TRBD2 (5 bases each). V lost 4 bases to trimming and J lost 2 bases, with 12 bases between them. This CDR3 has 14 amino acids. CDR1 DFQATT and CDR2 SNEGSKA come from the germline V gene (reference sequence). CDR3 nucleotide sequence: TGCAGTGCTAATACCGGGACGACCTACAATGAGCAGTTCTTC. This codes for CSANTGTTYNEQFF.

This clonotype has just a few counts. The rearrangement joins TRBV11-2 to TRBJ2-2, with TRBD1 identical over 10 bases. Unmatched junction bases numbered 9, after V lost 3 bases and J lost 5 bases. The CDR3 extends over 17 amino acids. CDR1 SGHAT and CDR2 FQNNGV come from the germline V gene. CDR3 in amino acids: CASSFRDRGFVTGELFF. DNA for the CDR3: TGTGCCAGCAGCTTCCGGGACAGGGGATTCGTTACCGGGGAGCTGTTTTTT.

At least ten counts were recorded for this clonotype. The chain joins TRBV6-1 to TRBJ1-2, with D perhaps matching TRBD1 (5 bases). CDR1 MNHNS and CDR2 SASEGT come from the germline V gene. The CDR3 contains 13 residues. The V gene lost 5 bases and the J gene lost 7 bases, with 14 bases spanning the gap. CDR3 region: CASSYGGRGGYTF. As DNA, the CDR3 is TGTGCCAGCAGTTACGGGGGACGGGGTGGCTACACCTTC.

Ten or more counts support this clonotype. J is TRBJ2-7 and V is TRBV6-2 or TRBV6-3; 8 bases fit TRBD1. V lost 2 bases to trimming and J lost 3 bases; unmatched junction nucleotides: 9. From germline, CDR1 is MNHEY and CDR2 SVGEGT. There are 16 residues in the CDR3. CDR3 in DNA: TGTGCCAGCAGTTACACCGTCAGGGGGCGAAACTACGAGCAGTACTTC. Protein product: CASSYTVRGRNYEQYF.

This rearrangement joins TRBV2 to TRBJ2-2, with 10 bases aligning to TRBD1. Germline-derived CDR1 and CDR2 are SNHLY and FYNNEI. The junction had 7 bases not matched to a gene; V was cut back by 2 bases and J by 4 bases. CDR3 length: 17 residues. The CDR3 DNA sequence: TGTGCCAGCAGTGAAAGGGACAGGGGAGTCGCCACCGGGGAGCTGTTTTTT. This encodes CASSERDRGVATGELFF.

This clonotype was seen a few times. The chain has TRBV5-5 and TRBJ1-4; D unclear. V was trimmed by 0 bases and J by 5 bases, leaving 8 bases between them. There are 14 residues in the CDR3. Germline CDR1 is SGHKS and CDR2 is YYEKEE (reference sequence). The CDR3 loop reads CASSLGNRNEKLFF. DNA for the CDR3: TGTGCCAGCAGCTTGGGTAACCGGAATGAAAAACTGTTTTTT.

The CDR3: CASSTPREPDLSGNTIYF. The CDR3 bases are TGTGCCAGCAGCACTCCCCGGGAGCCGGACCTATCTGGAAACACCATATATTTT. The chain has TRBV11-2 and TRBJ1-3; no definite D call. Per the germline V gene, CDR1 is SGHAT and CDR2 is FQNNGV. With 5 bases removed from V and 1 base from J, the gap between germline ends came to 21 bases. There are 18 residues in the CDR3.

This clonotype was counted between two and nine times. This sequence joins TRBV20-1 and TRBJ2-3; no definite D call. The germline gives CDR1 DFQATT, CDR2 SNEGSKA (reference sequence). V lost 5 bases and J lost 0, with 12 bases in between. The CDR3 has 14 residues. The CDR3 loop reads CSALLTASTDTQYF. CDR3 nucleotide sequence: TGCAGTGCTTTGCTGACGGCTAGCACAGATACGCAGTATTTT.

This clonotype was seen at least ten times. This chain uses TRBV11-3 with TRBJ2-2; unclear D gene. The CDR3 loop spans 14 amino acids. CDR1 SGHNT and CDR2 YENEEA come from the germline V gene. Trimming cost V 2 bases and J 1 base, with 5 bases left between them. The CDR3: CASSLTVNTGELFF. The CDR3 region has the DNA TGTGCCAGCAGCTTAACGGTGAACACCGGGGAGCTGTTTTTT.

This clonotype has a handful of counts. CDR3 in amino acids: CASREQGAGNTIYF. The CDR3 DNA reads as TGCGCCAGCAGGGAGCAGGGAGCTGGAAACACCATATATTTT. This chain joins TRBV5-1 and TRBJ1-3; D possibly corresponds to TRBD1 (5 bases). Germline values: CDR1 SGHRS, CDR2 YFSETQ. V shed 5 bases and J shed 2 bases, with 11 bases lying between them. This CDR3 is 14 amino acids long.

CDR3 loop: CSASRTTTNTGELFF. The CDR3 region has the DNA TGCAGCGCGTCCAGGACCACCACCAACACCGGGGAGCTGTTTTTT. The gene calls are TRBV29-1 and TRBJ2-2; D is undetermined. The CDR3 sequence is 15 residues long. CDR1 is SQVTM, CDR2 ANQGSEA, per germline. Between the trimmed V and J ends, which lost 7 bases and 2 bases, there was a span of 17 bases.

This clonotype was seen repeatedly, ten times or more. J is TRBJ1-1 and V is TRBV19, with no clear D. The CDR3 loop spans 13 amino acids. CDR1 LNHDA and CDR2 SQIVND come from the germline V gene (reference sequence). The V and J ends lost 9 bases and 0 bases respectively, with 11 bases between them. The CDR3 DNA reads as TGTGCCAGCATTTCCTACGTGAACACTGAAGCTTTCTTT. Its protein product is CASISYVNTEAFF.

There are many counts of this clonotype. J is TRBJ2-7 and V is TRBV12-3 or TRBV12-4, with 12 bases that match TRBD1. With V trimmed by 6 bases and J by 7 bases, 7 bases remained unmatched. The CDR3 runs to 14 residues. The CDR3 region is CASSPGQGAVEQYF. The CDR3 nucleotides are TGTGCCAGCAGCCCGGGACAGGGGGCTGTTGAGCAGTACTTC.

The V and J genes are TRBV28 and TRBJ1-5; TRBD1 is a possible D gene (5 bases). The CDR3 loop spans 14 amino acids. CDR1 MDHEN and CDR2 SYDVKM come from the germline V gene. Trimming stripped 7 bases from V and 4 bases from J, with 14 bases between. CDR3 nucleotides: TGTGCCAGCACAACCGGACAAGCGAATCAGCCCCAGCATTTT. Encoded protein: CASTTGQANQPQHF.

This chain links TRBV7-2 with TRBJ1-5; D remains ambiguous. V was trimmed by 6 bases and J by 1 base, leaving 10 bases between them. Germline V CDR1 and CDR2: SGHTA, FQGNSA. This CDR3 comprises 14 residues. The DNA of the CDR3 is TGTGCCAGCAGTCGCCTCGGAAGCAATCAGCCCCAGCATTTT. This gives the protein CASSRLGSNQPQHF.

This clonotype was detected a few times. The V call is TRBV5-4, the J call TRBJ2-5; a possible D gene is TRBD1 (5 bases). CDR3 length equals 13 residues. Germline lookup yields CDR1 SGHNT and CDR2 YYREEE (reference sequence). V was clipped by 4 bases and J by 5 bases, with 12 bases between them. Here the CDR3 reads CASSQDTAETQYF. The CDR3 DNA is TGTGCCAGCAGCCAGGACACCGCCGAGACCCAGTACTTC.